This paragraph reports one T cell receptor (beta chain). The data were obtained in a study of blood T cell repertoires in COVID-19. Study-wide background: Researchers got acute and convalescent COVID-19 samples from the United States, Italy and Spain. The cDNA or gDNA used as material had been derived from T cells, B-cell-depleted T cells, or PBMCs.

The ends were cut back, 0 bases at V and 5 bases at J, with 13 bases in the middle. The CDR3 covers 15 residues. CDR1 SGHDN and CDR2 FVKESK come from the germline V gene. Here immunoSEQ multiplex PCR was the method, and the copy in TCRdb shows in-frame clones only, minus some. The table records 110,000 to 150,000 clones, about 80% of them present only once. This clonotype was obtained from a human donor in a cohort sampled during active COVID-19. Sample: peripheral blood. This sequence joins TRBV14 and TRBJ1-1; perhaps TRBD1 as D (5 bases). CDR3 loop: CASSQDYQGWTEAFF. In DNA, the CDR3 is TGTGCCAGCAGCCAAGATTACCAGGGATGGACTGAAGCTTTCTTT.